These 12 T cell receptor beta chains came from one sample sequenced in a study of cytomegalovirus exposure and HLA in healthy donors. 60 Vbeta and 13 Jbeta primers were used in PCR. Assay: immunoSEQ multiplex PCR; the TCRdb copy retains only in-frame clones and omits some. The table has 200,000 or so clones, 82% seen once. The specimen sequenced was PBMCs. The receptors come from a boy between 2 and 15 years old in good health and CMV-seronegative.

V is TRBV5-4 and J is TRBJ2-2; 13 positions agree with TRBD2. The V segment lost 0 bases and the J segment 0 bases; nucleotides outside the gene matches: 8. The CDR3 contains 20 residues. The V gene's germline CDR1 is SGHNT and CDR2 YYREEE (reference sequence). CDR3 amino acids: CASSLGALLAGGPNTGELFF. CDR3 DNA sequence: TGTGCCAGCAGCTTGGGGGCTCTACTAGCGGGGGGGCCGAACACCGGGGAGCTGTTTTTT.

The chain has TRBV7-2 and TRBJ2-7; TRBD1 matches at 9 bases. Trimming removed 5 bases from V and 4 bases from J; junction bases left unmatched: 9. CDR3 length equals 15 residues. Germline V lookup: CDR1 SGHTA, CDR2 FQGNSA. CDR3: CASSPGTGQMYEQYF. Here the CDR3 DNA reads TGTGCCAGCAGCCCGGGGACAGGGCAAATGTACGAGCAGTACTTC. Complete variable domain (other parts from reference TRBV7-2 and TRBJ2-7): GAGVSQSPSNKVTEKGKDVELRCDPISGHTALYWYRQSLGQGLEFLIYFQGNSAPDKSGLPSDRFSAERTGGSVSTLTIQRTQQEDSAVYLCASSPGTGQMYEQYFGPGTRLTVT.

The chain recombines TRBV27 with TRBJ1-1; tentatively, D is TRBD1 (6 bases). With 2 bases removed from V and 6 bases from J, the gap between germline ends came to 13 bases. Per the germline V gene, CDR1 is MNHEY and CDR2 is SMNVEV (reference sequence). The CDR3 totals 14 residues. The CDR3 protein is CASSLRKTGAEAFF. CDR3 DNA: TGTGCCAGCAGTTTACGAAAGACAGGCGCTGAAGCTTTCTTT.

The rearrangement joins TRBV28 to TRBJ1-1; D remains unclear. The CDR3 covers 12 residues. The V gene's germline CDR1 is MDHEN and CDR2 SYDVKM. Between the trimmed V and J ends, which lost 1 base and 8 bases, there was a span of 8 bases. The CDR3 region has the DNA TGTGCCAGCAGTTTATTCCCAGAAGAAGCTTTCTTT. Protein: CASSLFPEEAFF. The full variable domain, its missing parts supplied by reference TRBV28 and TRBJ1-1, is DVKVTQSSRYLVKRTGEKVFLECVQDMDHENMFWYRQDPGLGLRLIYFSYDVKMKEKGDIPEGYSVSREKKERFSLILESASTNQTSMYLCASSLFPEEAFFGQGTRLTVV.

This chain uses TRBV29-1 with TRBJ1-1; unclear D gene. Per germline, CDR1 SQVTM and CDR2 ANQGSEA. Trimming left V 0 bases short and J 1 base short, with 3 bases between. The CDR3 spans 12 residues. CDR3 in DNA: TGCAGCGTTGAAGACGGGAACACTGAAGCTTTCTTT. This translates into CSVEDGNTEAFF. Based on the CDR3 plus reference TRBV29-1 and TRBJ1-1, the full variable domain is SAVISQKPSRDICQRGTSLTIQCQVDSQVTMMFWYRQQPGQSLTLIATANQGSEATYESGFVIDKFPISRPNLTFSTLTVSNMSPEDSSIYLCSVEDGNTEAFFGQGTRLTVV.

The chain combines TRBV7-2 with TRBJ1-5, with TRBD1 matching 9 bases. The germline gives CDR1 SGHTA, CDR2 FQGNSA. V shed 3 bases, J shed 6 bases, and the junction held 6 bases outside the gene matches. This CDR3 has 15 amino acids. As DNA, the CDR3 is TGTGCCAGCAGCTTCCCGGGACAGGGTCTTCAGCCCCAGCATTTT. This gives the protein CASSFPGQGLQPQHF.

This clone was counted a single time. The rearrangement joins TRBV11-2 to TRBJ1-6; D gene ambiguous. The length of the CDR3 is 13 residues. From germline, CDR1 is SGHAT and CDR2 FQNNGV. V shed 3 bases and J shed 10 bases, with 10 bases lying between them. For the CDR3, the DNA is TGTGCCAGCAGCTTCCGGGAAGGGTCACCCCTCCACTTT. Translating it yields CASSFREGSPLHF.

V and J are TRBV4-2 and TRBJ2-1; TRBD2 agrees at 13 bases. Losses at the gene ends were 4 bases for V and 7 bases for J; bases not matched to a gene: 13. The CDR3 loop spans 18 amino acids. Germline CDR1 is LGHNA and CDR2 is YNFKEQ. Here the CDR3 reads CASSRGLAGDLGGNEQFF. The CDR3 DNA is TGTGCCAGCAGCCGAGGACTAGCGGGGGATCTAGGGGGAAATGAGCAGTTCTTC.

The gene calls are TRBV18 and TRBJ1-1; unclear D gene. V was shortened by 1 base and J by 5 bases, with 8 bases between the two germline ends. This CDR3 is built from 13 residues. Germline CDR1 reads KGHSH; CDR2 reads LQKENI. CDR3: CASSPRTLTEAFF. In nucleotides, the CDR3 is TGTGCCAGCTCACCACGGACTCTGACTGAAGCTTTCTTT.

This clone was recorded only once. CDR3 DNA: TGTGCCAGCACCCCGGACTTTAACTATGGCTACACCTTC. It codes for CASTPDFNYGYTF. The chain joins TRBV5-4 to TRBJ1-2, with no clear D. Germline V gives CDR1 SGHNT, CDR2 YYREEE (reference sequence). The CDR3 contains 13 residues. The ends were cut back, 6 bases at V and 1 base at J, with 10 bases in the middle.

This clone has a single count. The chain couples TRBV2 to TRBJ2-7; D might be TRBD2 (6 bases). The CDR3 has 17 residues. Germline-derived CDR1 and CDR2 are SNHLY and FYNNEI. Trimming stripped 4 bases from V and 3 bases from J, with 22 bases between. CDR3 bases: TGTGCCAGCAGTGGCCTAGCGATTAAGGGACTTTACTACGAGCAGTACTTC. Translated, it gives CASSGLAIKGLYYEQYF.

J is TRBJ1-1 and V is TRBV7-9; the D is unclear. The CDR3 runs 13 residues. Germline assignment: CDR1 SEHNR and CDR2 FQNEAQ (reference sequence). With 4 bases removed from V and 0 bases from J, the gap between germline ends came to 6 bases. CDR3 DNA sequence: TGTGCCAGCAGCTCTACTGTGAACACTGAAGCTTTCTTT. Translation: CASSSTVNTEAFF.